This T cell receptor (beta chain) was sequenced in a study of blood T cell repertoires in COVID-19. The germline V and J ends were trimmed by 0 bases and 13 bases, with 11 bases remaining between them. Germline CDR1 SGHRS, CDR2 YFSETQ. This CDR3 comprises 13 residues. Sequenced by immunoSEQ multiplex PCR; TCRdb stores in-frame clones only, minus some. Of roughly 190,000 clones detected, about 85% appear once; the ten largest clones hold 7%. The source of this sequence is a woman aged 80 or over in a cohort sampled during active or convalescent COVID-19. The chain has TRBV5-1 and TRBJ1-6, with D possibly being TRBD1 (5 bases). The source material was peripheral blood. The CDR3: CASSLDTGEPLHF. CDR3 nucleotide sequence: TGCGCCAGCAGCTTGGATACGGGGGAGCCCCTCCACTTT.